The following is a TCR beta chain sequence with its context. This entry belongs to a study of cytomegalovirus exposure and HLA in healthy donors. This CDR3 has 17 residues. The germline gives CDR1 MNHEY, CDR2 SMNVEV (reference sequence). Unmatched junction bases numbered 10, after V lost 3 bases and J lost 6 bases. Donors were drawn from the approximately 120-subject validation cohort, separate from the approximately 680-subject first cohort. The method was immunoSEQ multiplex PCR; TCRdb's version includes in-frame clones alone and lacks a portion of them. The sample comprises 150,000 to 200,000 clones, approximately 80% of which are singletons, and around 2.4% rests with the top ten.

The origin of this receptor is a man aged 30 to 39 in good health and CMV-seropositive. This chain uses TRBV27 with TRBJ1-6, with 8 bases lining up with TRBD1. Sequencing was done on a sample of PBMCs. The CDR3 DNA is TGTGCCAGCAGTTTGTTCCAGGGGGCCAGTTTTAATTCACCCCTCCACTTT. It specifies CASSLFQGASFNSPLHF.